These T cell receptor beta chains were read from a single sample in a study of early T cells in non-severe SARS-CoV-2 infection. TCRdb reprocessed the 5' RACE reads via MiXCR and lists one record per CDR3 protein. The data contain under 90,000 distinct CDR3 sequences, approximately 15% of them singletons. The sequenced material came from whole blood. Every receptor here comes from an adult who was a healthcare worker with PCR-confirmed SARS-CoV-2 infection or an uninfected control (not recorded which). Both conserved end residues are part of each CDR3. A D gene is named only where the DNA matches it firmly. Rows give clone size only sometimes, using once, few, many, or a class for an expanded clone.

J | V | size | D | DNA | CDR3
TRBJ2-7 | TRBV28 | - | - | TGTGCCAGCAGTTTAGGGCAGGGGATTTCCTGGTACTTC | CASSLGQGISWYF
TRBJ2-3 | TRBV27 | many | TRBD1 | TGTGCCAGCAGTTTAAGCGGGACAGGGAAACTCACAGATACGCAGTATTTT | CASSLSGTGKLTDTQYF
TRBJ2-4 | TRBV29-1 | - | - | TGCAGCGTTGAGGATTGGAGGGAATCTAAGGGCATTCAGTACTTC | CSVEDWRESKGIQYF
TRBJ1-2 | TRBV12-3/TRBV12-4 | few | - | TGTGCCAGCAGTTTTGCCCAACACGGAATCGGCTACACCTTC | CASSFAQHGIGYTF
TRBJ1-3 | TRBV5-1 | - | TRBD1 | TGCGCCAGCAGCCCTGACAGGGGCAGTGGAAACACCATATATTTT | CASSPDRGSGNTIYF
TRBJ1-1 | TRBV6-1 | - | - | TGTGCCAGCAATAGACACAACACTGAAGCTTTCTTT | CASNRHNTEAFF
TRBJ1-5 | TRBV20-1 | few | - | TGCAGTGCTGACATCGGTGGGGGCCATTCCTATAGCAATCAGCCCCAGCATTTT | CSADIGGGHSYSNQPQHF
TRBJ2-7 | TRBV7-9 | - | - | TGTGCCAGCAGCTTGGAACACCGCCTCTACGAGCAGTACTTC | CASSLEHRLYEQYF
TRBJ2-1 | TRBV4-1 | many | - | TGCGCCAGCAGCCACCCTATAAAGGTGAATGAGCAGTTCTTC | CASSHPIKVNEQFF
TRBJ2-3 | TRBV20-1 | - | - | TGCAGTGTAATTATAGGACCTCCCACAGATACGCAGTATTTT | CSVIIGPPTDTQYF